These T cell receptor beta chains were read from a single sample in a study of tumor-infiltrating lymphocytes in localized non-small cell lung cancer. This table comes from immunoSEQ multiplex PCR, and its TCRdb copy is limited to in-frame clones, with some not included. The sample lists about 16,000 clones; almost 70% were seen once. The sample consisted of lung tumor tissue. The receptors shown here come from a human donor with non-small cell lung cancer. Each CDR3 is given with its conserved first and last residue. The D gene is left open where the match is weak. Part of the rows lack a size; the others show once, few, many or a class for expanded clones.

j_call d_call v_call clone_size cdr3_aa cdr3_nt
TRBJ1-1 TRBD1 TRBV27 - CASTPLRDRGLTEAFF TGTGCCAGCACTCCCCTCCGGGACAGGGGGCTCACTGAAGCTTTCTTT
TRBJ1-2 - TRBV28 - CASSDGGGYGYTF TGTGCCAGCAGCGATGGTGGGGGCTATGGCTACACCTTC
TRBJ2-7 - TRBV5-5 few CASSLGYEQYF TGTGCCAGCAGCTTGGGCTACGAGCAGTACTTC
TRBJ2-3 TRBD2 TRBV5-6 - CASSLRASGAMRDTQYF TGTGCCAGCAGCCTGAGGGCTAGCGGGGCGATGAGGGATACGCAGTATTTT
TRBJ2-5 TRBD2 TRBV30 - CAWSGLAGEETQYF TGTGCCTGGAGTGGACTAGCGGGGGAAGAGACCCAGTACTTC
TRBJ1-1 - TRBV30 - CAWSAKQGSEAFF TGTGCCTGGAGTGCCAAACAGGGTTCTGAAGCTTTCTTT
TRBJ1-1 - TRBV19 medium-sized CASSMGWTEAFF TGTGCCAGTAGTATGGGCTGGACTGAAGCTTTCTTT
TRBJ2-7 TRBD1 TRBV18 few CASSPLDRGGEQYF TGTGCCAGCTCACCACTGGACAGGGGAGGCGAGCAGTACTTC
TRBJ1-1 - TRBV2 once CASSLSAGVNTEAFF TGTGCCAGCAGCTTATCTGCAGGGGTCAACACTGAAGCTTTCTTT
TRBJ2-1 TRBD2 TRBV14 - CASSPRGLAGVNEQFF TGTGCCAGCAGCCCCCGAGGGCTAGCGGGAGTAAATGAGCAGTTCTTC
TRBJ1-6 - TRBV6-5 - CASSYSSGQRNSPLHF TGTGCCAGCAGTTACTCGAGTGGTCAGAGAAATTCACCCCTCCACTTT
TRBJ1-1 - TRBV7-2 - CASSLGGRTEAFF TGTGCCAGCAGCTTAGGGGGACGGACTGAAGCTTTCTTT
TRBJ1-1 - TRBV5-1 medium-sized CASSLEGSEAFF TGCGCCAGCAGCTTGGAAGGGTCTGAAGCTTTCTTT
TRBJ1-1 - TRBV2 - CASRATPQNTEAFF TGTGCCAGCAGGGCAACTCCACAGAACACTGAAGCTTTCTTT
TRBJ1-5 - TRBV7-9 - CASTSGSGSNQPQHF TGTGCCAGCACCTCGGGTAGTGGTAGCAATCAGCCCCAGCATTTT
TRBJ2-2 - TRBV27 few CASSAAGMNGELFF TGTGCCAGCAGCGCGGCCGGGATGAACGGGGAGCTGTTTTTT
TRBJ2-1 TRBD2 TRBV27 - CASSLSIDGTTSGEQFF TGTGCCAGCAGTTTATCGATAGATGGGACCACTAGCGGAGAGCAGTTCTTC
TRBJ1-2 - TRBV7-9 - CASSLEGGPGGYTF TGTGCCAGCAGCTTAGAAGGGGGGCCCGGTGGCTACACCTTC
TRBJ2-1 TRBD2 TRBV19 - CASSPLAGGIFNEQFF TGTGCCAGTAGCCCGCTAGCGGGCGGGATCTTCAATGAGCAGTTCTTC
TRBJ1-2 - TRBV29-1 few CSAAGMNYGYTF TGCAGCGCCGCCGGGATGAACTATGGCTACACCTTC
TRBJ2-5 - TRBV7-2 - CASSPQGVVETQYF TGTGCCAGCAGCCCGCAGGGAGTTGTGGAGACCCAGTACTTC
TRBJ2-3 - TRBV7-2 - CASSQSYIDTDTQYF TGTGCCAGCAGCCAATCGTACATAGACACAGATACGCAGTATTTT
TRBJ1-1 - TRBV18 few CASSQSNRDPFF TGTGCCAGCTCGCAAAGTAACCGGGACCCTTTCTTT
TRBJ2-7 TRBD1 TRBV19 few CASSMAQGAFSYEQYF TGTGCCAGTAGTATGGCACAGGGGGCCTTTTCCTACGAGCAGTACTTC
TRBJ1-1 - TRBV4-1 few CASSQDSSGAGTEAFF TGCGCCAGCAGCCAAGATTCGTCAGGGGCCGGCACTGAAGCTTTCTTT
TRBJ1-5 - TRBV6-6 - CASSTYRDQPQHF TGTGCCAGCAGTACCTACAGGGACCAGCCCCAGCATTTT
TRBJ1-2 - TRBV4-1 - CASSQEGFNGYTF TGCGCCAGCAGCCAAGAGGGATTCAATGGCTACACCTTC
TRBJ2-3 - TRBV7-2 - CASSPDTDTQYF TGTGCCAGCAGCCCCGACACAGATACGCAGTATTTT
TRBJ1-2 - TRBV10-1 - CASSSGPSYGYTF TGCGCCAGCAGTTCGGGTCCCAGCTATGGCTACACCTTC
TRBJ1-3 - TRBV6-1 once CASSALIGRVGNTIYF TGTGCCAGCAGTGCCCTAATTGGGCGCGTTGGAAACACCATATATTTT
TRBJ2-2 TRBD1 TRBV10-3 - CAISRTGGRNTGELFF TGTGCCATCAGCCGGACAGGGGGCAGGAACACCGGGGAGCTGTTTTTT
TRBJ2-5 TRBD1 TRBV7-8 few CASSLAPGQGETQYF TGTGCCAGCAGCTTAGCCCCTGGACAGGGAGAGACCCAGTACTTC
TRBJ2-5 TRBD2 TRBV7-9 - CASSQAGEETQYF TGTGCCAGCAGCCAAGCGGGAGAAGAGACCCAGTACTTC
TRBJ1-5 - TRBV19 - CASDGGAGYSNQPQHF TGTGCCAGTGACGGGGGCGCGGGCTATAGCAATCAGCCCCAGCATTTT
TRBJ2-5 - TRBV5-6 - CASSLQETQYF TGTGCCAGCAGCTTGCAAGAGACCCAGTACTTC
TRBJ1-2 - TRBV11-2 - CASSPQLSPESGFGYTF TGTGCCAGCAGCCCACAACTATCTCCGGAGTCTGGTTTCGGCTACACCTTC
TRBJ1-1 - TRBV5-1 - CASSLDPQAGSTEAFF TGCGCCAGCAGCTTGGACCCCCAAGCGGGGAGCACTGAAGCTTTCTTT
TRBJ2-7 TRBD2 TRBV13 - CASSRSGLAPPYEQYF TGTGCCAGCAGCAGATCTGGACTAGCGCCCCCCTACGAGCAGTACTTC
TRBJ1-5 TRBD1 TRBV7-2 - CASSLGQGGLSNQPQHF TGTGCCAGCAGCTTAGGACAGGGTGGGCTAAGCAATCAGCCCCAGCATTTT
TRBJ2-5 - TRBV7-9 - CASSPPTLDRLQETQYF TGTGCCAGCAGCCCACCCACCCTCGACAGGCTCCAAGAGACCCAGTACTTC